These 3 T cell receptor beta chains came from one sample sequenced in a study of blood T cell repertoires in COVID-19. Sequencing was performed with immunoSEQ multiplex PCR; in TCRdb, only in-frame clones are kept and a portion is missing. Counted here are approximately 300,000 clones, roughly 80% occurring once; the ten biggest clones make up around 14%. Sequencing input: peripheral blood. The source of these receptors is a person aged 65 to 79 with COVID-19, enrolled during active disease.

In nucleotides, the CDR3 is TGTGCCGGGGGGAGGAGCAATCAGCCCCAGCATTTT. Translated, it gives CAGGRSNQPQHF. The V call is TRBV28, the J call TRBJ1-5, with a possible D match to TRBD1 (5 bases). V shed 11 bases and J shed 1 base, with 9 bases lying between them. This CDR3 contains 12 residues. Germline V lookup: CDR1 MDHEN, CDR2 SYDVKM.

The chain joins TRBV10-3 to TRBJ1-2; D is perhaps TRBD1 (6 bases). The CDR3 runs to 11 residues. V was trimmed by 10 bases and J by 3 bases, leaving 9 bases between them. Germline V gene data show CDR1 as ENHRY and CDR2 as SYGVKD. CDR3 sequence: CATEGDYGYTF. DNA for the CDR3: TGTGCCACTGAGGGGGACTATGGCTACACCTTC.

This chain links TRBV28 with TRBJ1-3; TRBD1 is a possible D gene (5 bases). Germline V CDR1 and CDR2: MDHEN, SYDVKM. This CDR3 has 15 amino acids. V was cut by 6 bases and J by 3 bases, with 15 bases left in between. The CDR3 here is CASRGGGTGGNTIYF. The CDR3 coding sequence is TGTGCCAGCAGGGGTGGAGGGACTGGTGGAAACACCATATATTTT.